This note documents a single TCR beta chain sequence. As yet, its antigen is unknown. Germline V gene data show CDR1 as SQVTM and CDR2 as ANQGSEA. The CDR3 is made up of 14 amino acids. V was shortened by 0 bases and J by 3 bases, with 11 bases between the two germline ends. Constant-segment primers were used for 5'RACE, and the resulting TCR alpha and TCR beta cDNA libraries carried sample barcodes and UMIs. TCRdb reanalysed the 5' RACE reads using MiXCR and keeps one entry per CDR3 protein. The sample yields fewer than 140,000 distinct CDR3 sequences, roughly an eighth seen once. This record belongs to a study of T-cell memory formation after mild COVID-19. Study-level results: The authors left the SARS-CoV-2 specificity of second-wave clones peaking on day 37 unconfirmed.

This receptor was obtained from an adult woman who had mild COVID-19 (a few samples of this study predate the infection). Cell type and time point are not known. What was sequenced was PBMCs or a T cell subset sorted from them (not recorded which). The genes are TRBV29-1 and TRBJ1-2; possible D gene TRBD1, 5 bases. CDR3 in DNA: TGCAGCGTTGAAGAATCGAGGGGATACTATGGCTACACCTTC. Protein product: CSVEESRGYYGYTF. The full variable domain, its missing parts supplied by reference TRBV29-1 and TRBJ1-2, is SAVISQKPSRDICQRGTSLTIQCQVDSQVTMMFWYRQQPGQSLTLIATANQGSEATYESGFVIDKFPISRPNLTFSTLTVSNMSPEDSSIYLCSVEESRGYYGYTFGSGTRLTVV.